The 29 T cell receptor beta chains presented below share a single source sample, sequenced in a study of beta chain features in type 1 diabetes. TCRB transcripts that were expressed got sequenced, as all of the isolated RNA had been reverse transcribed. Produced via immunoSEQ multiplex PCR; TCRdb's table is partial and in-frame only. In the table there are 500,000 to 700,000 clones, roughly 15% of which are singletons. The sequenced sample consisted of naive CD4+ T cells from blood. These receptors came from a man aged 18 to 29 in good health.

This clone was seen only a few times. The chain combines TRBV5-1 with TRBJ1-1; no definite D call. Trimming stripped 0 bases from V and 9 bases from J, with 12 bases between. There are 13 residues in the CDR3. Per the germline V gene, CDR1 is SGHRS and CDR2 is YFSETQ. In DNA, the CDR3 is TGCGCCAGCAGCTTGGGTCGGCAACAGAAAGCTTTCTTT. Protein sequence: CASSLGRQQKAFF.

This sequence joins TRBV5-6 and TRBJ1-5; D possibly corresponds to TRBD1 (5 bases). The CDR3 spans 17 residues. The V end was cut by 3 bases, the J end by 6 bases, with 22 bases between. Germline CDR1 is SGHDT and CDR2 is YYEEEE. CDR3 DNA: TGTGCCAGCAGCTCAACCAATGGGGTGGGCCAGGGTCAGCCCCAGCATTTT. Protein product: CASSSTNGVGQGQPQHF. Based on the CDR3 plus reference TRBV5-6 and TRBJ1-5, the full variable domain is DAGVTQSPTHLIKTRGQQVTLRCSPKSGHDTVSWYQQALGQGPQFIFQYYEEEERQRGNFPDRFSGHQFPNYSSELNVNALLLGDSALYLCASSSTNGVGQGQPQHFGDGTRLSIL.

V and J are TRBV7-9 and TRBJ1-2; D possibly corresponds to TRBD1 (5 bases). The germline V and J ends were trimmed by 1 base and 4 bases, with 16 bases remaining between them. The CDR3 totals 16 residues. The germline V gene encodes CDR1 SEHNR and CDR2 FQNEAQ (reference sequence). The CDR3 nucleotides read TGTGCCAGCAGCTTAGAAACGTGGGGCGAGCCCTATGGCTACACCTTC. It codes for CASSLETWGEPYGYTF.

This sequence joins TRBV28 and TRBJ2-1, with 8 nucleotides matching TRBD2. CDR1 is MDHEN and CDR2 is SYDVKM in the germline V gene. The CDR3 spans 16 residues. After removal of 6 bases from V and 4 bases from J, the junction contained 11 bases not matched to a gene. The CDR3 DNA reads as TGTGCCAGCAGGGCCATCCGGACTAGCTATTACAATGAGCAGTTCTTC. This translates into CASRAIRTSYYNEQFF.

The rearrangement uses TRBV9 and TRBJ1-2; TRBD1 matches at 7 bases. This CDR3 is built from 14 residues. The germline V gene has CDR1 SGDLS and CDR2 YYNGEE. Losses at the gene ends were 3 bases for V and 1 base for J; bases not matched to a gene: 3. CDR3 in DNA: TGTGCCAGCAGCGCCGGGACAGATAACTATGGCTACACCTTC. Its translation: CASSAGTDNYGYTF.

This clone has only one observation. Its ends do not fully match the called genes, so a read error is possible. This rearrangement joins TRBV7-9 to TRBJ2-7; 8 bases align to TRBD1. This CDR3 is 14 amino acids long. The germline V gene encodes CDR1 SEHNR and CDR2 FQNEAQ (reference sequence). In nucleotides, the CDR3 is TGTGCCACCAGCCAGCTACAGGGGGCCTACGAGCAGTACTTC. It translates to CATSQLQGAYEQYF.

The chain recombines TRBV7-9 with TRBJ2-2; D is undetermined. Germline V gene lookup returns CDR1 SEHNR and CDR2 FQNEAQ (reference sequence). Trimming stripped 3 bases from V and 1 base from J, with 9 bases between. CDR3 length: 15 residues. The DNA of the CDR3 is TGTGCCAGCAGCTTCGAACAGCGGAACACCGGGGAGCTGTTTTTT. Protein: CASSFEQRNTGELFF.

V usage is TRBV9 and J usage is TRBJ1-4; 7 nucleotides agree with TRBD1. The CDR3 sequence is 14 residues long. Trimming took 4 bases from V and 4 from J; bases not matched to a gene: 4. CDR1 SGDLS and CDR2 YYNGEE come from the germline V gene. CDR3 in DNA: TGTGCCAGCAGCCCTAGGGACAGTAATGAAAAACTGTTTTTT. Translated: CASSPRDSNEKLFF. Full variable domain (outside the CDR3, taken from reference TRBV9 and TRBJ1-4): DSGVTQTPKHLITATGQRVTLRCSPRSGDLSVYWYQQSLDQGLQFLIQYYNGEERAKGNILERFSAQQFPDLHSELNLSSLELGDSALYFCASSPRDSNEKLFFGSGTQLSVL.

This clone turned up a few times. V and J are TRBV6-5 and TRBJ2-6; TRBD1 agrees at 7 bases. The ends lost 5 bases at V and 2 bases at J; junction bases unmatched: 3. The CDR3 is 15 amino acids. Germline V gene lookup returns CDR1 MNHEY and CDR2 SVGAGI. This CDR3 is CASSNDRAGANVLTF. CDR3 in DNA: TGTGCCAGCAGTAACGACAGGGCTGGGGCCAACGTCCTGACTTTC.

Only a few counts were recorded for this clone. The CDR3 bases are TGTGCCAGCAACAATGGAGTGCGCTCGGGGGAGCAGTACTTC. Translation gives CASNNGVRSGEQYF. V usage is TRBV19 and J usage is TRBJ2-7; maybe TRBD2 (5 bases). Looked up from germline, CDR1 is LNHDA and CDR2 is SQIVND (reference sequence). The V and J ends lost 9 bases and 7 bases respectively, with 22 bases between them. The CDR3 runs 14 residues.

The V call is TRBV6-5, the J call TRBJ1-2, with D possibly matching TRBD1 (6 bases). Trimming shortened V by 0 bases and J by 4 bases, and 12 bases separated the two germline ends. Germline V lookup: CDR1 MNHEY, CDR2 SVGAGI. The CDR3 contains 15 residues. CDR3 coding DNA: TGTGCCAGCAGTTACTCGCCAGGGGCTGGCTATGGCTACACCTTC. This codes for CASSYSPGAGYGYTF.

The chain recombines TRBV15 with TRBJ1-5; D might be TRBD1 (5 bases). This CDR3 is built from 14 residues. Germline CDR1 reads LNHNV; CDR2 reads YYDKDF (reference sequence). Trimming took 5 bases from V and 3 from J, leaving 11 bases between them. The CDR3 reads CATSSGSVNQPQHF. The CDR3 coding sequence is TGTGCCACCAGCTCAGGGTCAGTCAATCAGCCCCAGCATTTT.

The chain joins TRBV7-9 to TRBJ1-4; 9 bases agree with TRBD1. From germline, CDR1 is SEHNR and CDR2 FQNEAQ (reference sequence). The CDR3 has 14 residues. The V segment lost 6 bases and the J segment 5 bases; nucleotides outside the gene matches: 4. CDR3 amino acids: CASRPGQGNEKLFF. The CDR3 region has the DNA TGTGCCAGCAGGCCGGGACAGGGCAATGAAAAACTGTTTTTT.

The gene calls are TRBV7-9 and TRBJ1-2; D is possibly TRBD1 (5 bases). Germline values: CDR1 SEHNR, CDR2 FQNEAQ (reference sequence). The V gene lost 3 bases and the J gene lost 8 bases, with 19 bases spanning the gap. The CDR3 covers 15 residues. The CDR3 spells CASSFLQDTYGGYTF. The CDR3, as DNA: TGTGCCAGCAGCTTCCTACAGGATACCTATGGCGGCTACACCTTC.

This clone was detected a few times. Different DNA sequences within this sample yield the same CDR3. CDR3 region: CASSLGRNTEAFF. The CDR3 DNA reads TGTGCCAGCAGCTTGGGGAGGAACACTGAAGCTTTCTTT. This sequence joins TRBV7-2 and TRBJ1-1; D not resolved. This CDR3 region has 13 residues. V was shortened by 3 bases and J by 1 base, with 6 bases between the two germline ends. In germline, CDR1 is SGHTA, CDR2 FQGNSA.

CDR3 sequence (DNA): TGCGCCAGCAGCTGGGGGACGACCTACGAGCAGTACTTC. The encoded protein is CASSWGTTYEQYF. The chain carries TRBV5-1 and TRBJ2-7; tentatively, D is TRBD1 or TRBD2 (5 bases each). CDR3 size: 13 residues. Germline lookup yields CDR1 SGHRS and CDR2 YFSETQ. Trimming pared 3 bases from V and 2 bases from J, leaving 9 bases between. Complete variable domain (other parts from reference TRBV5-1 and TRBJ2-7): KAGVTQTPRYLIKTRGQQVTLSCSPISGHRSVSWYQQTPGQGLQFLFEYFSETQRNKGNFPGRFSGRQFSNSRSEMNVSTLELGDSALYLCASSWGTTYEQYFGPGTRLTVT.

This sequence joins TRBV5-1 and TRBJ1-1, with no clear D. Trimming cost V 0 bases and J 5 bases, with 11 bases left between them. CDR3 length: 14 amino acids. The germline gives CDR1 SGHRS, CDR2 YFSETQ. The CDR3 loop is CASSLDTARTEAFF. The CDR3 DNA is TGCGCCAGCAGCTTGGACACCGCTAGGACTGAAGCTTTCTTT.

In its sample, this clone was seen a few times. The CDR3 DNA reads TGTGCCAGTAGTGTGTCCCCCCGGGATCGGACGCAGTATTTT. Translating gives CASSVSPRDRTQYF. The genes are TRBV19 and TRBJ2-3; D possibly corresponds to TRBD2 (5 bases). Per the germline V gene, CDR1 is LNHDA and CDR2 is SQIVND (reference sequence). The CDR3 covers 14 residues. The V end was cut by 5 bases, the J end by 9 bases, with 18 bases between.

This chain uses TRBV19 with TRBJ2-1; TRBD2 aligns across 10 bases. The germline CDR1 and CDR2 sequences are LNHDA and SQIVND (reference sequence). The CDR3 sequence is 14 residues long. V lost 6 bases and J lost 5; bases outside the gene matches: 4. This chain's CDR3 is CASRQAGGNNEQFF. The CDR3 DNA reads TGTGCCAGTAGACAAGCGGGGGGGAACAATGAGCAGTTCTTC.

This clone was observed once. The V and J genes are TRBV20-1 and TRBJ1-2; D unresolved. Trimming shortened V by 3 bases and J by 9 bases, and 11 bases separated the two germline ends. The CDR3 contains 11 residues. The germline V gene has CDR1 DFQATT and CDR2 SNEGSKA (reference sequence). The DNA for the CDR3 is TGCAGTGCTAGGGGTGGTGTGCGCTACACCTTC. Translating gives CSARGGVRYTF.

The chain uses TRBV19 and TRBJ2-6; TRBD2 is a possible D gene (6 bases). The CDR3 has 14 residues. The germline V gene has CDR1 LNHDA and CDR2 SQIVND (reference sequence). V was trimmed by 6 bases and J by 2 bases, leaving 8 bases between them. The CDR3 reads CASRRLAGANVLTF. As DNA, the CDR3 is TGTGCCAGTAGACGACTAGCTGGGGCCAACGTCCTGACTTTC.

The CDR3 protein is CASSRDQGNQPQHF. For the CDR3, the DNA is TGTGCCAGCAGTAGGGACCAGGGGAATCAGCCCCAGCATTTT. The genes are TRBV6-5 and TRBJ1-5; a possible D gene is TRBD1 (6 bases). Trimming removed 5 bases at V and 4 bases at J, with 12 bases between. CDR3 length: 14 amino acids. The germline V gene has CDR1 MNHEY and CDR2 SVGAGI.

This chain connects TRBV7-2 to TRBJ1-2; D gene unclear. Germline CDR1 SGHTA, CDR2 FQGNSA. V lost 5 bases and J lost 0, with 16 bases in between. The CDR3 runs to 16 residues. The CDR3 protein is CASSPAPGPANYGYTF. The CDR3 DNA is TGTGCCAGCAGCCCCGCCCCCGGGCCCGCTAACTATGGCTACACCTTC.

This clone was picked up a small number of times. This sequence joins TRBV7-9 and TRBJ1-2; 10 nucleotides align to TRBD1. CDR1 SEHNR and CDR2 FQNEAQ come from the germline V gene (reference sequence). This CDR3 contains 15 residues. With 6 bases clipped from V and 0 bases from J, the junction kept 4 bases outside the gene matches. DNA of the CDR3: TGTGCCAGCAGGAGGACAGGGGGACCTAACTATGGCTACACCTTC. Translated: CASRRTGGPNYGYTF.

The rearrangement links TRBV29-1 to TRBJ2-5, with TRBD2 matching over 12 bases. Germline CDR1 is SQVTM and CDR2 is ANQGSEA. V lost 4 bases to trimming and J lost 2 bases; unmatched junction nucleotides: 11. The length of the CDR3 is 17 residues. The CDR3: CSVVMTSGSGAQETQYF. CDR3 nucleotides: TGCAGCGTTGTGATGACTAGCGGGAGTGGGGCACAAGAGACCCAGTACTTC.

This clone has more than one count but fewer than ten. DNA for the CDR3: TGTGCCAGCAGCCCAGGACAGGGGACGGGCTACACCTTC. Its translation is CASSPGQGTGYTF. The chain has TRBV11-2 and TRBJ1-2, with 9 bases matching TRBD1. V shed 5 bases, J shed 8 bases, and the junction held 6 bases outside the gene matches. Germline V gene data show CDR1 as SGHAT and CDR2 as FQNNGV. This CDR3 comprises 13 residues.

The V gene is TRBV27, the J gene TRBJ1-2; D ambiguous. Trimming removed 6 bases at V and 6 bases at J, with 14 bases between. In germline, CDR1 is MNHEY, CDR2 SMNVEV (reference sequence). CDR3 size: 13 residues. The CDR3 sequence is CASRPNPGNGYTF. The CDR3 DNA reads as TGTGCCAGCAGACCAAACCCCGGTAATGGCTACACCTTC.

The gene calls are TRBV7-7 and TRBJ2-1; the D gene is possibly TRBD2 (6 bases). Trimming pared 5 bases from V and 0 bases from J, leaving 11 bases between. This CDR3 comprises 15 residues. CDR1 SSHAT and CDR2 FNYEAQ come from the germline V gene (reference sequence). The CDR3 nucleotides are TGTGCCAGCAGCGAACTAGCAGGCTCCTACAATGAGCAGTTCTTC. Protein product: CASSELAGSYNEQFF.

This clone was seen more than once but under ten times. The chain employs TRBV28 and TRBJ2-5, with D tentatively TRBD1 or TRBD2 (6 bases each). The germline CDR1 and CDR2 sequences are MDHEN and SYDVKM. The CDR3 runs 13 residues. The V gene lost 6 bases and the J gene lost 5 bases, with 13 bases spanning the gap. The CDR3: CASSRVGGETQYF. DNA for the CDR3: TGTGCCAGCAGCCGGGTAGGGGGGGAGACCCAGTACTTC.